The T cell receptor (beta chain) under discussion was sequenced for a study of blood T cells in healthy people across ages. Study overall: Per two T cells, template switching captured roughly one barcoded beta molecule. Broader study findings: Long-lived donors carried more naive CD4+ cells and greater diversity than aged donors.

Germline loops: CDR1 ENHRY, CDR2 SYGVKD. Unmatched junction bases numbered 3, after V lost 6 bases and J lost 5 bases. The length of the CDR3 is 14 residues. The authors drew around 9.3 milliliters of peripheral blood from each donor. The sample holds many counts of this clonotype. Antigen: not known. PCR was performed a second time for 7 to 11 cycles using a sample-barcoded 5' primer and a J-beta primer mix. TCRdb re-derived calls from the 5' RACE reads in MiXCR, one entry per CDR3 protein. This table holds 650,000 to 900,000 distinct CDR3 sequences, 62% found once. The rearrangement joins TRBV10-3 to TRBJ2-2, with 10 positions matching TRBD1. This receptor was identified in a man younger than 40 in good health. Sequences were obtained from blood. CDR3 bases: TGTGCCATCAGACGACAGGGGGCGACCGGGGAGCTGTTTTTT. It translates to CAIRRQGATGELFF.